The clone carrying this T cell receptor beta chain was recorded at least ten times. No treatment of any kind had been given to any patient before thyroid surgery. The data originate from a study of metastatic and nonmetastatic thyroid tumors. This CDR3 is 12 amino acids long. CDR1 is SQVTM and CDR2 is ANQGSEA in the germline V gene. The ends were cut back, 6 bases at V and 3 bases at J, with 11 bases in the middle. In the original analysis: For papillary thyroid cancer, a distant-metastasis classifier was constructed from CDR3 differences observed across clinicopathological groups. TCRdb re-clonotyped the PCR reads through MiXCR. The V and J calls shown here were made by TCRdb, not taken from the authors' results. Here the sample spans over 45,000 clones, less than 25% being singletons.

The sequence derives from a male donor with papillary thyroid cancer or a benign thyroid nodule (not recorded which). Some clones in this sample may be carry-over from other donors' samples. Input material: blood. The chain joins TRBV29-1 to TRBJ2-5; D may be TRBD2 (6 bases). CDR3 sequence reads: CSVGDLKETQYF. CDR3 DNA: TGCAGCGTGGGGGACTTGAAAGAGACCCAGTACTTC. The variable domain in full, completed from reference TRBV29-1 and TRBJ2-5, reads SAVISQKPSRDICQRGTSLTIQCQVDSQVTMMFWYRQQPGQSLTLIATANQGSEATYESGFVIDKFPISRPNLTFSTLTVSNMSPEDSSIYLCSVGDLKETQYFGPGTRLLVL.